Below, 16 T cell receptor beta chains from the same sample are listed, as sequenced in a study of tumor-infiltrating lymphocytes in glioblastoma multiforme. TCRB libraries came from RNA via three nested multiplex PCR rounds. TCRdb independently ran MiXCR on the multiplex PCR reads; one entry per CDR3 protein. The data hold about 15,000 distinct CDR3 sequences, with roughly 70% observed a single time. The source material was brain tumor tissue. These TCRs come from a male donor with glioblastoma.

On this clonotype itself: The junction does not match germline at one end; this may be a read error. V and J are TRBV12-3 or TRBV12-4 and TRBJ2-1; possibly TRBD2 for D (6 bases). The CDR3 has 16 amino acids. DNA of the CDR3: TGTGCCAGCAGTTTAGTCCGGGGGAACTCCTATAATGAGCAGTTCTTC. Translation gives CASSLVRGNSYNEQFF.

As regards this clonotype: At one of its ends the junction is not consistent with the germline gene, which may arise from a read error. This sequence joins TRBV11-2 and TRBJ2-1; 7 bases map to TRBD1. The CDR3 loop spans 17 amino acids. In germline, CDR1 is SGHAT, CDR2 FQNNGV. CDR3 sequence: CDSSLAVRGPSRNEQFF. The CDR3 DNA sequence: TGTGACAGCAGCTTAGCAGTAAGGGGGCCTTCGCGCAATGAACAGTTCTTC.

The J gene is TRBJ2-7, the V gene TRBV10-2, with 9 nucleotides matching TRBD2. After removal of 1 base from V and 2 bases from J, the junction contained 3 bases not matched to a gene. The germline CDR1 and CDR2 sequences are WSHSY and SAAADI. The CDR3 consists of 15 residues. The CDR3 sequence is CASSEWPSGTYEQYF. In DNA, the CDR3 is TGCGCCAGCAGTGAGTGGCCTAGCGGGACCTACGAGCAGTACTTC.

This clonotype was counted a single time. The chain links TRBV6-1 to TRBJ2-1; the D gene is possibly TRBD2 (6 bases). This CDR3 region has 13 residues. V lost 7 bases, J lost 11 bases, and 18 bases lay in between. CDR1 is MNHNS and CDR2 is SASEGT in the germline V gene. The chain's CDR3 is CASTDPLADKQFF. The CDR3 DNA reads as TGTGCCAGCACCGACCCACTAGCTGACAAGCAGTTCTTC.

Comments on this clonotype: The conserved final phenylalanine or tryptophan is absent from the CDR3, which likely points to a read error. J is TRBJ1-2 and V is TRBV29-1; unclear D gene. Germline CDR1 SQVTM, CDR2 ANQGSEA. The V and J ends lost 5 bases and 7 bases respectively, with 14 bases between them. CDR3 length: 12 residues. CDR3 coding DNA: TGCAGCGTTAGGGCGGTCTCCTCTGGCTACACCTTG. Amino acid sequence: CSVRAVSSGYTL.

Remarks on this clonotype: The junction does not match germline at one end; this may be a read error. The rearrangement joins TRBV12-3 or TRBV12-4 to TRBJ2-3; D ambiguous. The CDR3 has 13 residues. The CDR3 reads CVSSLRSPDTQYF. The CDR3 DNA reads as TGTGTCAGCAGCCTCAGGTCGCCTGATACGCAGTATTTT.

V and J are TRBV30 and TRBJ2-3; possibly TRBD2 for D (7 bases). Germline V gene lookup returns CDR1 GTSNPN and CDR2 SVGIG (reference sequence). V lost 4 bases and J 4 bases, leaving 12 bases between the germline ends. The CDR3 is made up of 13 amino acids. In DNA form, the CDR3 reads TGTGCCTGGAATTGGGGGGGCTCAGATACGCAGTATTTT. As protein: CAWNWGGSDTQYF.

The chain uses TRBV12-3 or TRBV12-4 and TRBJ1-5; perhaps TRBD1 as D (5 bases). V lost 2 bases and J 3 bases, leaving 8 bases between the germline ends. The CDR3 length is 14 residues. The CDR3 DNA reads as TGTGCCAGCAGTTTATTGGGACCCAATCAGCCCCAGCATTTT. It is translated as CASSLLGPNQPQHF.

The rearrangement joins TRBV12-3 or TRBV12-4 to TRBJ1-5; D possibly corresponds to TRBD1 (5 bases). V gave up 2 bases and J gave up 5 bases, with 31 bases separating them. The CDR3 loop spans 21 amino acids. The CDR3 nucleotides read TGTGCCAGCAGTTTAAAGTCTTGGGGGAACCGGGAAGCCGTTCTATATCAGCCCCAGCATTTT. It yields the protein CASSLKSWGNREAVLYQPQHF.

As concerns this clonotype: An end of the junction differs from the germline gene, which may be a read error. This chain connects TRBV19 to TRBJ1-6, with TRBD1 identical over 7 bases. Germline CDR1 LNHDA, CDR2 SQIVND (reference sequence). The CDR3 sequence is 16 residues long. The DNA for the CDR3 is TGTGCCAGTGGTATAAACTGGGACAGCTATAATTCACCCCTCCACTTT. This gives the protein CASGINWDSYNSPLHF.

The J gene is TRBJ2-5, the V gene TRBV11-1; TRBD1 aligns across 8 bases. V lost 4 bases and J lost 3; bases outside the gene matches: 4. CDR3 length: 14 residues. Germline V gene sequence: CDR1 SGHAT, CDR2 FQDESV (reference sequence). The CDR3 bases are TGTGCCAGCAGCTACGACAGGGGAGAAGAGACCCAGTACTTC. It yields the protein CASSYDRGEETQYF.

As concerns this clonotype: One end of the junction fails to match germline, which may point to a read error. CDR3 sequence: CPSQLGTVDYEQYF. In DNA, the CDR3 is TGTCCCAGCCAACTAGGAACAGTTGACTACGAGCAGTACTTC. The chain combines TRBV7-8 with TRBJ2-7, with TRBD2 as a possible D gene (5 bases). The CDR3 totals 14 residues. Germline-derived CDR1 and CDR2 are SGHVS and FQNEAQ. Using reference TRBV7-8 and TRBJ2-7 for the parts outside the CDR3, the full variable domain is GAGVSQSPRYKVAKRGQDVALRCDPISGHVSLFWYQQALGQGPEFLTYFQNEAQLDKSGLPSDRFFAERPEGSVSTLKIQRTQQEDSAVYLCPSQLGTVDYEQYFGPGTRLTVT.

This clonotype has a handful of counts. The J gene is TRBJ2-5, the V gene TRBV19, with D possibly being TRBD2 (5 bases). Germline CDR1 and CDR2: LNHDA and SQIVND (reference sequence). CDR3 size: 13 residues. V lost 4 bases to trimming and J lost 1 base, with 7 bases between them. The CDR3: CASSNGLQETQYF. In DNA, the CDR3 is TGTGCCAGTAGTAATGGACTCCAAGAGACCCAGTACTTC.

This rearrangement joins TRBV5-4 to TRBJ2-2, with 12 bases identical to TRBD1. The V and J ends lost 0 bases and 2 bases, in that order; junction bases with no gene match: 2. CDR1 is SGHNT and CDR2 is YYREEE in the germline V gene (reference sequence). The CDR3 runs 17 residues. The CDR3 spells CASSLGDRGLNTGELFF. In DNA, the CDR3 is TGTGCCAGCAGCTTGGGGGACAGGGGGCTAAACACCGGGGAGCTGTTTTTT.

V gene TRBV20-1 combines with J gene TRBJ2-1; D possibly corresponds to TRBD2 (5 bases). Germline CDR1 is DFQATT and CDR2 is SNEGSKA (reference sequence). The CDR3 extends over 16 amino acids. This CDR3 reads CSVSPGELMCNYEQFF. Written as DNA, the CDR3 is TGCAGCGTTAGCCCCGGGGAACTAATGTGTAACTATGAGCAGTTCTTC.

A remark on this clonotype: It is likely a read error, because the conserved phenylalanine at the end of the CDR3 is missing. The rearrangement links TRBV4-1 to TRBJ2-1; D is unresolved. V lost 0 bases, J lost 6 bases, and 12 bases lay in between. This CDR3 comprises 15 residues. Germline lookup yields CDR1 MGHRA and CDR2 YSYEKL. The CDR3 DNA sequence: TGCGCCAGCAGCCAAGAAGAGAAGCCCTTCAATGAGCAGTTCTTA. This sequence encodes CASSQEEKPFNEQFL.